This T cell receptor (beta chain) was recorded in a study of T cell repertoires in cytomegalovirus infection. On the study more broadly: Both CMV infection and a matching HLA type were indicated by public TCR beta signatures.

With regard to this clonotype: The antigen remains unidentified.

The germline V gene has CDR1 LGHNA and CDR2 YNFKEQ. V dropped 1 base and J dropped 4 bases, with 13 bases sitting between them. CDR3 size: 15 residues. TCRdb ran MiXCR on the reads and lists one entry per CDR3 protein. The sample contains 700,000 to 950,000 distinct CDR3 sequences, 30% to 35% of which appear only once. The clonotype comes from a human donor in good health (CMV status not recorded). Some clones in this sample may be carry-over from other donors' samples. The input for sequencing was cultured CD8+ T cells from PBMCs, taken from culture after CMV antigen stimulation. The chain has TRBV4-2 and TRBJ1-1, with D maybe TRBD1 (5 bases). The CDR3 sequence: CASSQGAGRFTEAFF. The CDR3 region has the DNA TGTGCCAGCAGCCAAGGAGCAGGGAGGTTCACTGAAGCTTTCTTT.